These 9 T cell receptor beta chains were sequenced from one sample in a study of shared clonotypes between healthy human individuals. The data were produced by immunoSEQ multiplex PCR, yet TCRdb's version contains in-frame clones alone and is incomplete. The sample carries millions of clones, approximately 95% recorded once. The sequenced sample was naive CD4+ T cells from PBMCs. The subset is: CD45RA+ positively selected. The receptors stem from a man aged 18 to 29 in good health. Some clones in this sample may be carry-over from other donors' samples.

The rearrangement links TRBV7-2 to TRBJ2-7, with D uncertain. With 5 bases removed from V and 1 base from J, the gap between germline ends came to 9 bases. CDR1 is SGHTA, CDR2 FQGNSA, per germline. The CDR3 runs to 13 residues. CDR3 region: CASSIRHSYEQYF. The CDR3 coding sequence is TGTGCCAGCAGCATTAGACATTCCTACGAGCAGTACTTC. Using reference TRBV7-2 and TRBJ2-7 for the parts outside the CDR3, the full variable domain is GAGVSQSPSNKVTEKGKDVELRCDPISGHTALYWYRQSLGQGLEFLIYFQGNSAPDKSGLPSDRFSAERTGGSVSTLTIQRTQQEDSAVYLCASSIRHSYEQYFGPGTRLTVT.

The gene calls are TRBV28 and TRBJ2-1; 7 nucleotides agree with TRBD1. Germline V gene sequence: CDR1 MDHEN, CDR2 SYDVKM. With 5 bases clipped from V and 2 bases from J, the junction kept 9 bases outside the gene matches. The CDR3 is 16 residues long. CDR3 protein: CASSPLGRGPYNEQFF. The CDR3 DNA reads as TGTGCCAGCAGTCCCCTGGGAAGGGGGCCCTACAATGAGCAGTTCTTC.

This clone came up once. V is TRBV7-2 and J is TRBJ2-7; the D is unclear. Trimming left V 3 bases short and J 2 bases short, with 11 bases between. CDR1 is SGHTA and CDR2 is FQGNSA in the germline V gene. The CDR3 consists of 14 residues. As DNA, the CDR3 is TGTGCCAGCAGCTTTTCCCAAAAAGCCTACGAGCAGTACTTC. Its protein is CASSFSQKAYEQYF.

The gene calls are TRBV6-1 and TRBJ2-7; 8 bases line up with TRBD1. In germline, CDR1 is MNHNS, CDR2 SASEGT. This CDR3 comprises 15 residues. V shed 6 bases and J 3 bases; nucleotides not matched to a gene: 10. CDR3 sequence (DNA): TGTGCCAGCAGAGACGGACAGGGCTTTTTCTACGAGCAGTACTTC. Its protein is CASRDGQGFFYEQYF.

The chain is built from TRBV15 and TRBJ2-5, with 8 nucleotides matching TRBD2. J lost 5 bases, V lost 2 bases, and 7 bases had no gene match. The CDR3 has 15 residues. From germline, CDR1 is LNHNV and CDR2 YYDKDF (reference sequence). The DNA of the CDR3 is TGTGCCACCAGCAGACCCGGCGGGGGGAGGGAGACCCAGTACTTC. It codes for CATSRPGGGRETQYF.

This chain joins TRBV30 and TRBJ1-4; 8 bases map to TRBD1. Germline V gene data show CDR1 as GTSNPN and CDR2 as SVGIG (reference sequence). The J segment lost 14 bases and the V segment lost 1 base, leaving 18 bases of the junction unmatched. This CDR3 region has 16 residues. This CDR3 reads CAWSDWTGQGGMGLFF. The DNA for the CDR3 is TGTGCCTGGAGTGACTGGACAGGGCAGGGAGGGATGGGGCTGTTTTTT.

The V and J genes are TRBV6-5 and TRBJ1-4, with a possible D match to TRBD1 (6 bases). The CDR3 totals 14 residues. Germline V gives CDR1 MNHEY, CDR2 SVGAGI. V was shortened by 5 bases and J by 2 bases, with 9 bases between the two germline ends. The CDR3 DNA sequence: TGTGCCAGCAGTAAGACAGGCACTAATGAAAAACTGTTTTTT. Protein product: CASSKTGTNEKLFF.

This sequence joins TRBV9 and TRBJ2-3; D is undetermined. V was cut by 3 bases and J by 4 bases, with 12 bases left in between. The CDR3 runs 14 residues. CDR1 is SGDLS and CDR2 is YYNGEE in the germline V gene. Here the CDR3 reads CASSAGIVADTQYF. DNA of the CDR3: TGTGCCAGCAGCGCAGGAATTGTGGCAGATACGCAGTATTTT. The full variable domain, in which reference TRBV9 and TRBJ2-3 provide the parts outside the CDR3, is DSGVTQTPKHLITATGQRVTLRCSPRSGDLSVYWYQQSLDQGLQFLIQYYNGEERAKGNILERFSAQQFPDLHSELNLSSLELGDSALYFCASSAGIVADTQYFGPGTRLTVL.

The rearrangement joins TRBV28 to TRBJ2-3, with 7 bases fitting TRBD2. The CDR3 is 16 residues long. Germline CDR1 and CDR2: MDHEN and SYDVKM. Germline trimming cut 2 bases from V and 7 bases from J; bases unmatched to any gene: 12. The CDR3 protein is CASSLGSGGIGNTQYF. CDR3 sequence (DNA): TGTGCCAGCAGTTTAGGGTCGGGAGGTATCGGGAATACGCAGTATTTT.